There are a few counts of the clone carrying this T cell receptor (beta chain). The antigen remains undetermined. Primers: 60 Vbeta forward and 13 Jbeta reverse. Clones were sequenced by immunoSEQ multiplex PCR, and TCRdb holds only the in-frame ones, with some missing. Here the sample spans about 140,000 clones, approximately 80% being singletons. This CDR3 region has 14 residues. V shed 6 bases, J shed 6 bases, and the junction held 6 bases outside the gene matches. Germline assignment: CDR1 MNHEY and CDR2 SVGAGI. These data belong to a study of cytomegalovirus exposure and HLA in healthy donors. Study-level points and caveats: Researchers reported in a later analysis that common viral pathogens appeared linked to several top clusters.

This TCR was recovered from a man aged 35 to 55 in good health and CMV-seronegative. V is TRBV6-5 and J is TRBJ1-5, with 9 nucleotides matching TRBD1. The sample taken for sequencing was PBMCs. The DNA of the CDR3 is TGTGCCAGCAGAGCTGACAGGGGGGGTCAGCCCCAGCATTTT. Translating gives CASRADRGGQPQHF.